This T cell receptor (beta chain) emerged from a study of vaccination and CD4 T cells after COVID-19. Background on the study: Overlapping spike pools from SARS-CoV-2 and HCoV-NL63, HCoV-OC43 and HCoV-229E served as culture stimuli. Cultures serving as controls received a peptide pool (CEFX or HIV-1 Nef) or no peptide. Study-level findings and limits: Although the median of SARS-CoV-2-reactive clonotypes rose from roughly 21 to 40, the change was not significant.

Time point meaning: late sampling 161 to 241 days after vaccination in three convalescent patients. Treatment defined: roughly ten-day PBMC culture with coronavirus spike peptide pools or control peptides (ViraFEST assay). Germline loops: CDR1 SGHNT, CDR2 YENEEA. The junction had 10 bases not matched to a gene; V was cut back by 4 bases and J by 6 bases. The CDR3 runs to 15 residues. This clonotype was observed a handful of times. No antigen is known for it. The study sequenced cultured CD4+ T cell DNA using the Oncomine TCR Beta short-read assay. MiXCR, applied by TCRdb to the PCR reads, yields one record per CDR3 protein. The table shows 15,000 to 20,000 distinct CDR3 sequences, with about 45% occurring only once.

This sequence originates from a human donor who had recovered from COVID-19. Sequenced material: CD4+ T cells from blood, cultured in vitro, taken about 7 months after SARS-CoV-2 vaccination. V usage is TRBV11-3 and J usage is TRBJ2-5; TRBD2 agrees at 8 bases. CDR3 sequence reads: CASSSYAGGGQTQYF. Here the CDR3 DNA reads TGTGCCAGCAGCTCCTACGCGGGAGGAGGGCAGACCCAGTACTTC.